The 7 T cell receptor beta chains presented below share a single source sample, sequenced in a study of identical twins. TCRdb called the 5' RACE reads again in MiXCR, with one record for every CDR3 protein. The data contain about 890,000 distinct CDR3 sequences, 9% to 15% of them singletons. The same sample was also used in a study of yellow fever vaccine responses in identical twins.

Sequenced: PBMCs. The receptors were sampled from a woman aged 18-35 years in good health.

There are a few counts of this clonotype. The chain is built from TRBV4-2 and TRBJ2-3; 10 nucleotides align to TRBD2. CDR3 size: 18 residues. Germline CDR1 is LGHNA and CDR2 is YNFKEQ. J was trimmed by 1 base and V by 0 bases; bases with no gene match: 7. CDR3 sequence: CASSQDSVAGGRTDTQYF. The CDR3 DNA sequence: TGTGCCAGCAGCCAAGATTCGGTAGCGGGAGGACGCACAGATACGCAGTATTTT.

The chain couples TRBV6-1 to TRBJ2-1; no clear D. The length of the CDR3 is 14 residues. Trimming stripped 6 bases from V and 1 base from J, with 10 bases between. CDR1 is MNHNS, CDR2 SASEGT, per germline. CDR3 DNA sequence: TGTGCCAGCAGAATAGGACCTTCCTACAATGAGCAGTTCTTC. Protein sequence: CASRIGPSYNEQFF.

This clonotype was recorded a few times. V usage is TRBV9 and J usage is TRBJ1-1; D is possibly TRBD1 (5 bases). CDR3 length: 15 residues. V lost 1 base and J lost 1, with 11 bases in between. Germline V CDR1 and CDR2: SGDLS, YYNGEE. The DNA for the CDR3 is TGTGCCAGCAGCGTAACAACTGGACAGAACACTGAAGCTTTCTTT. Translated, it gives CASSVTTGQNTEAFF.

The rearrangement uses TRBV5-1 and TRBJ2-5, with 11 bases fitting TRBD2. Germline CDR1 SGHRS, CDR2 YFSETQ. This CDR3 has 16 residues. V trimming: 1 base; J trimming: 1 base; junction bases outside the gene matches: 3. CDR3 in DNA: TGCGCCAGCAGCTTGACTAGCGGGAGTCCCCAAGAGACCCAGTACTTC. Its protein product is CASSLTSGSPQETQYF.

This chain links TRBV19 with TRBJ2-3; tentative D call: TRBD2 (6 bases). Trimming pared 7 bases from V and 2 bases from J, leaving 13 bases between. CDR3 length: 14 residues. CDR1 and CDR2 from the germline V gene are LNHDA and SQIVND (reference sequence). CDR3 loop: CASMAGPYTDTQYF. For the CDR3, the DNA is TGTGCCAGTATGGCGGGGCCATACACAGATACGCAGTATTTT.

This clonotype was observed many times. The rearrangement joins TRBV29-1 to TRBJ2-2; 8 bases are shared with TRBD1. The V segment lost 5 bases and the J segment 6 bases; nucleotides outside the gene matches: 11. Germline CDR1 SQVTM, CDR2 ANQGSEA. CDR3 size: 15 residues. The CDR3 reads CSVLPGTGVAGELFF. CDR3 sequence (DNA): TGCAGCGTTCTGCCGGGGACAGGAGTCGCCGGGGAGCTGTTTTTT.

The genes are TRBV12-3 or TRBV12-4 and TRBJ2-1, with 8 bases aligning to TRBD1. The V segment lost 3 bases and the J segment 6 bases; nucleotides outside the gene matches: 7. The CDR3 loop spans 15 amino acids. CDR3 coding DNA: TGTGCCAGCAGTTTTGCGGGACAGGTCATCAATGAGCAGTTCTTC. It is translated as CASSFAGQVINEQFF.